Described below is a single TCR beta chain sequence and its context. This sample was taken from a study of T cell responses to AZD1222 COVID-19 vaccine. Repertoires were generated with immunoSEQ multiplex PCR, while TCRdb's copy carries only in-frame clones and drops some. The table records approximately 150,000 clones, 89% of them present only once. Sample: peripheral blood, taken on day 0 of AZD1222 vaccination. The receptor was isolated from an adult in good health.

CDR3 sequence reads: CASSKAGVNYEQYF. The DNA of the CDR3 is TGTGCCAGCAGCAAAGCGGGAGTTAATTACGAGCAGTACTTC. V usage is TRBV2 and J usage is TRBJ2-7; TRBD2 aligns across 8 bases. Germline CDR1 is SNHLY and CDR2 is FYNNEI. This CDR3 region has 14 residues. V was clipped by 6 bases and J by 4 bases; unmatched bases: 8.